A single TCR beta chain is shown here with its context. Its specificity is unknown. The sample belongs to a study of cytomegalovirus exposure and HLA in healthy donors. About the study: Tens of millions of unique TCRs from HLA-typed donors made up an early data release. Regarding the study as a whole: Per published reports, the classifier diagnosed cytomegalovirus status with high specificity and sensitivity.

PCR primers comprised 60 Vbeta and 13 Jbeta primers. Some clones are missing from TCRdb's copy, which holds only in-frame ones; the method was immunoSEQ multiplex PCR. The sample includes 90,000 to 100,000 clones, around 10% of them seen just once. The sequenced sample consisted of PBMCs. The source is a man aged 50-60 years in good health and CMV-seropositive.

The CDR3 sequence: CASQTGPNQPQHF. The CDR3 DNA reads TGTGCCAGTCAGACAGGGCCTAATCAGCCCCAGCATTTT. J is TRBJ1-5 and V is TRBV6-1; 7 nucleotides align to TRBD1. This CDR3 contains 13 residues. Looked up from germline, CDR1 is MNHNS and CDR2 is SASEGT. J gave up 4 bases and V 9 bases, and 6 bases lay outside the gene matches.